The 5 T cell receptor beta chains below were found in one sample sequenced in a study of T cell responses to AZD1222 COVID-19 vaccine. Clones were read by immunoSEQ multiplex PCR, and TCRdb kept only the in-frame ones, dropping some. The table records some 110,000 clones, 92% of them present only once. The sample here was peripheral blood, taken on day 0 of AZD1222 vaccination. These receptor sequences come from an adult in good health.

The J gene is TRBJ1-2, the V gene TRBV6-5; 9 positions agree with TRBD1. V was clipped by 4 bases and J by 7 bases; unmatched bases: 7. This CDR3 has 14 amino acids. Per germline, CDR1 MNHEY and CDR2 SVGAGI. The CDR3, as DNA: TGTGCCAGCAGTTCCCCACAGGACAGGGGTGGCTACACCTTC. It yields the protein CASSSPQDRGGYTF.

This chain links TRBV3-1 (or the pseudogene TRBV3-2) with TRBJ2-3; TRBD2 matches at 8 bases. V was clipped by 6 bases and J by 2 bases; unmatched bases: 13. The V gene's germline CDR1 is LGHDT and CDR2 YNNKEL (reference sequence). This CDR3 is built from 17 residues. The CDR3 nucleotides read TGTGCCAGCAGACCTTCGGGGGGGCCATTGAACACAGATACGCAGTATTTT. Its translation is CASRPSGGPLNTDTQYF.

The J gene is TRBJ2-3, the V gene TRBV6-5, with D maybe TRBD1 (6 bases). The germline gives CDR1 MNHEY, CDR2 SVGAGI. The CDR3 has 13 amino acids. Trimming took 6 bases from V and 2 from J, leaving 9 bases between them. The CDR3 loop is CASSDRNTDTQYF. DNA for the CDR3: TGTGCCAGCAGCGACAGGAACACAGATACGCAGTATTTT.

The CDR3 DNA reads TGTGCCAGCAGTTCCTCTGAAGAGACCCAGTACTTC. Translated: CASSSSEETQYF. The V gene is TRBV6-2 or TRBV6-3, the J gene TRBJ2-5; D is undetermined. Germline-derived CDR1 and CDR2 are MNHEY and SVGEGT. V dropped 4 bases and J dropped 3 bases, with 6 bases sitting between them. This CDR3 contains 12 residues.

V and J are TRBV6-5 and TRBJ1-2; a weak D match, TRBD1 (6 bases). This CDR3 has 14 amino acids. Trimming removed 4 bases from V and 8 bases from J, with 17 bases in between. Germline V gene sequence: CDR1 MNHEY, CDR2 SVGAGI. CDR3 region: CASSFGQPWGGYTF. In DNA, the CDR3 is TGTGCCAGCAGTTTTGGACAGCCCTGGGGGGGCTACACCTTC.